Following are 24 T cell receptor beta chains from one sample sequenced in a study of blood T cell repertoires in COVID-19. Profiling relied on immunoSEQ multiplex PCR, and the TCRdb table lists in-frame clones only, not all of them. Among about 330,000 clones listed, around nine tenths were seen once. Sequencing was done on a sample of PBMCs or T cells enriched from blood (not recorded which). Receptors were obtained from a man aged 30 to 39 who had recovered from COVID-19.

The genes are TRBV5-6 and TRBJ2-2; D not certain. Germline values: CDR1 SGHDT, CDR2 YYEEEE. This CDR3 region has 14 residues. The V end lost 1 base, the J end lost 7 bases, and 11 bases lay between the germline ends. DNA for the CDR3: TGTGCCAGCAGCTTGTGGAGTTCATACGGGGAGCTGTTTTTT. It codes for CASSLWSSYGELFF.

The J gene is TRBJ2-3, the V gene TRBV6-5, with 10 bases fitting TRBD1. With V trimmed by 8 bases and J by 6 bases, 8 bases remained unmatched. CDR1 MNHEY and CDR2 SVGAGI come from the germline V gene. The CDR3 has 14 amino acids. CDR3 in amino acids: CASYDRGQSDTQYF. Here the CDR3 DNA reads TGTGCCAGCTATGACAGGGGGCAAAGCGATACGCAGTATTTT.

This chain links TRBV7-2 with TRBJ2-7; 8 bases agree with TRBD1. The junction had 8 bases not matched to a gene; V was cut back by 3 bases and J by 7 bases. Germline CDR1 reads SGHTA; CDR2 reads FQGNSA. CDR3 length equals 14 residues. CDR3 bases: TGTGCCAGCAGCTTCGGGACAGGCGTGGGAGAGCAGTACTTC. Residues: CASSFGTGVGEQYF.

The V gene is TRBV3-1 (or the pseudogene TRBV3-2), the J gene TRBJ2-7, with 8 nucleotides matching TRBD1. The CDR3 totals 16 residues. Losses at the gene ends were 4 bases for V and 1 base for J; bases not matched to a gene: 9. The germline V gene has CDR1 LGHDT and CDR2 YNNKEL (reference sequence). The CDR3 bases are TGTGCCAGCAGCCCCTCGGGGACAGGCCCTTCCTACGAGCAGTACTTC. Translating it yields CASSPSGTGPSYEQYF.

The V call is TRBV6-5, the J call TRBJ1-2; D remains ambiguous. There are 12 residues in the CDR3. V was cut by 11 bases and J by 0 bases, with 10 bases left in between. Germline assignment: CDR1 MNHEY and CDR2 SVGAGI. The CDR3 nucleotides read TGTGCCTGTCGGGATTCTAACTATGGCTACACCTTC. Protein sequence: CACRDSNYGYTF.

The chain has TRBV9 and TRBJ1-2, with TRBD1 matching 9 bases. Trimming took 4 bases from V and 1 from J; bases not matched to a gene: 5. CDR3 length: 15 residues. The germline gives CDR1 SGDLS, CDR2 YYNGEE. CDR3 loop: CASSRGQGINYGYTF. The CDR3 coding sequence is TGTGCCAGCAGCCGGGGACAGGGAATTAACTATGGCTACACCTTC.

The V and J genes are TRBV13 and TRBJ2-1, with 7 bases lining up with TRBD2. CDR3 size: 12 residues. The germline CDR1 and CDR2 sequences are PRHDT and FYEKMQ (reference sequence). The junction had 4 bases not matched to a gene; V was cut back by 4 bases and J by 10 bases. CDR3 DNA: TGTGCCAGCAGCTACACTAGCGTGGAGCAGTTCTTC. This encodes CASSYTSVEQFF.

This sequence joins TRBV4-1 and TRBJ1-6; 7 bases line up with TRBD1. Germline trimming cut 0 bases from V and 7 bases from J; bases unmatched to any gene: 9. CDR3 length equals 17 residues. Per germline, CDR1 MGHRA and CDR2 YSYEKL. The CDR3 nucleotides read TGCGCCAGCAGCCAAGACCCGACAGGGATGGGGAATTCACCCCTCCACTTT. Amino acids: CASSQDPTGMGNSPLHF.

This rearrangement joins TRBV19 to TRBJ1-1; D call uncertain. V lost 4 bases and J lost 1, with 10 bases in between. Germline values: CDR1 LNHDA, CDR2 SQIVND (reference sequence). The CDR3 spans 14 residues. CDR3 residues: CASSTSGWNTEAFF. For the CDR3, the DNA is TGTGCCAGTAGTACCTCGGGGTGGAACACTGAAGCTTTCTTT.

The V gene is TRBV19, the J gene TRBJ1-6, with TRBD1 matching 7 bases. J gave up 5 bases and V 9 bases, and 13 bases lay outside the gene matches. The CDR3 covers 16 residues. Germline values: CDR1 LNHDA, CDR2 SQIVND (reference sequence). CDR3 sequence (DNA): TGTGCCAGCCGCCCCCAGGGGGTTCGCAATAATTCACCCCTCCACTTT. It is translated as CASRPQGVRNNSPLHF. Supplemented by reference TRBV19 and TRBJ1-6, the full variable domain reads DGGITQSPKYLFRKEGQNVTLSCEQNLNHDAMYWYRQDPGQGLRLIYYSQIVNDFQKGDIAEGYSVSREKKESFPLTVTSAQKNPTAFYLCASRPQGVRNNSPLHFGNGTRLTVT.

The rearrangement links TRBV19 to TRBJ1-1; D uncertain. Germline V gives CDR1 LNHDA, CDR2 SQIVND (reference sequence). The CDR3 is 11 amino acids. Trimming stripped 10 bases from V and 4 bases from J, with 10 bases between. In DNA form, the CDR3 reads TGTGCCACTGCAGGTTTCACTGAAGCTTTCTTT. Its protein is CATAGFTEAFF.

The chain recombines TRBV19 with TRBJ2-3, with a tentative D call TRBD1 (6 bases). This CDR3 is built from 16 residues. The germline CDR1 and CDR2 sequences are LNHDA and SQIVND (reference sequence). The V gene lost 5 bases and the J gene lost 8 bases, with 23 bases spanning the gap. The CDR3 region has the DNA TGTGCCAGTAGTTTTACAGGGAGACCAGCGTATATTACGCAGTATTTT. Protein: CASSFTGRPAYITQYF.

This chain uses TRBV12-3 or TRBV12-4 with TRBJ2-2; D call uncertain. The CDR3 totals 12 residues. V was cut by 5 bases and J by 5 bases, with 6 bases left in between. CDR3 in amino acids: CASSLRTGELFF. The DNA of the CDR3 is TGTGCCAGCAGTCTGCGAACCGGGGAGCTGTTTTTT.

The chain combines TRBV13 with TRBJ2-7, with D possibly matching TRBD1 (5 bases). CDR1 PRHDT and CDR2 FYEKMQ come from the germline V gene (reference sequence). This CDR3 is built from 13 residues. The V end was cut by 2 bases, the J end by 5 bases, with 10 bases between. CDR3 in amino acids: CASSLSRVDEQYF. The CDR3 region has the DNA TGTGCCAGCAGCTTATCCAGGGTAGACGAGCAGTACTTC.

The V and J genes are TRBV6-5 and TRBJ1-5; weak D call: TRBD1 (5 bases). Germline loops: CDR1 MNHEY, CDR2 SVGAGI. This CDR3 contains 14 residues. Trimming removed 5 bases from V and 4 bases from J, with 12 bases in between. The CDR3 DNA reads as TGTGCCAGCAGTCCCCTCGGGGGGAATCAGCCCCAGCATTTT. The encoded protein is CASSPLGGNQPQHF.

This clone was counted a single time. The V and J genes are TRBV9 and TRBJ2-4, with TRBD2 as a possible D gene (5 bases). From germline, CDR1 is SGDLS and CDR2 YYNGEE. This CDR3 has 16 residues. V lost 4 bases to trimming and J lost 0 bases, with 14 bases between them. The CDR3 coding sequence is TGTGCCAGCAGCACCCAAGGAGGCCTAGCCAAAAACATTCAGTACTTC. It translates to CASSTQGGLAKNIQYF.

The CDR3 DNA follows: TGTGCCAGCAGTTTTCGGTACGAGCAGTACTTC. This gives the protein CASSFRYEQYF. This chain joins TRBV27 and TRBJ2-7; D remains unclear. The CDR3 runs to 11 residues. CDR1 is MNHEY, CDR2 SMNVEV, per germline (reference sequence). Trimming cost V 3 bases and J 4 bases, with 4 bases left between them.

The chain uses TRBV28 and TRBJ2-1, with 9 positions matching TRBD2. The V gene end was trimmed by 3 bases and the J gene end by 4 bases; junction bases not matched to a gene: 13. The CDR3 runs 18 residues. Germline CDR1 and CDR2: MDHEN and SYDVKM. In DNA, the CDR3 is TGTGCCAGCAGTTTCCTCCGCGGCGGGGGGGCGTCGTACAATGAGCAGTTCTTC. This sequence encodes CASSFLRGGGASYNEQFF.

V usage is TRBV19 and J usage is TRBJ1-2; D is unclear. The CDR3 length is 15 residues. Trimming shortened V by 4 bases and J by 4 bases, and 16 bases separated the two germline ends. Germline CDR1 LNHDA, CDR2 SQIVND (reference sequence). DNA for the CDR3: TGTGCCAGTAGTAGTTTAAGCGCTTCCTCCTATGGCTACACCTTC. This translates into CASSSLSASSYGYTF. Full variable domain (outside the CDR3, taken from reference TRBV19 and TRBJ1-2): DGGITQSPKYLFRKEGQNVTLSCEQNLNHDAMYWYRQDPGQGLRLIYYSQIVNDFQKGDIAEGYSVSREKKESFPLTVTSAQKNPTAFYLCASSSLSASSYGYTFGSGTRLTVV.

This clone appeared once. The same CDR3 arises from other DNA sequences in this sample as well. This chain links TRBV28 with TRBJ1-2; no clear D gene. Deletions cut 6 bases from V and 7 bases from J, with 9 bases between. This CDR3 is 11 amino acids long. The germline gives CDR1 MDHEN, CDR2 SYDVKM. The CDR3 nucleotides are TGTGCCAGCAGCTCTCGGGGTGGCTACACCTTC. Protein sequence: CASSSRGGYTF.

This clone has more than one count but fewer than ten. The chain recombines TRBV3-1 (or the pseudogene TRBV3-2) with TRBJ1-1; the match to TRBD1 covers 8 bases. V lost 7 bases, J lost 3 bases, and 7 bases stayed unmatched. Germline CDR1 LGHDT, CDR2 YNNKEL (reference sequence). The CDR3 loop spans 14 amino acids. CDR3 in amino acids: CASTPDREDTEAFF. The CDR3 region has the DNA TGTGCCAGCACCCCGGACAGGGAGGACACTGAAGCTTTCTTT.

Written as DNA, the CDR3 is TGTGCCAGCAGAACCAACAGGGGAGGCGAAAAACTGTTTTTT. Its protein product is CASRTNRGGEKLFF. This chain links TRBV6-6 with TRBJ1-4, with 7 bases that match TRBD1. The CDR3 is 14 amino acids. J was trimmed by 8 bases and V by 6 bases; bases with no gene match: 9. Germline loops: CDR1 MNHNY, CDR2 SVGAGI (reference sequence).

The V and J genes are TRBV11-3 and TRBJ2-5; 11 nucleotides agree with TRBD1. V lost 5 bases and J lost 1; bases outside the gene matches: 3. The CDR3 extends over 15 amino acids. Looked up from germline, CDR1 is SGHNT and CDR2 is YENEEA. CDR3 amino acids: CASSAGTGGQETQYF. In DNA form, the CDR3 reads TGTGCCAGCAGCGCCGGGACAGGGGGCCAAGAGACCCAGTACTTC.

This chain links TRBV18 with TRBJ1-1, with TRBD1 matching 7 bases. The CDR3 covers 17 residues. Germline V gene data show CDR1 as KGHSH and CDR2 as LQKENI. Unmatched junction bases numbered 11, after V lost 3 bases and J lost 1 base. The CDR3 DNA reads TGTGCCAGCTCACCGGGGTTTCGGACAGGCTGGAACACTGAAGCTTTCTTT. Translation gives CASSPGFRTGWNTEAFF. The full variable domain, rest sourced from reference TRBV18 and TRBJ1-1, is NAGVMQNPRHLVRRRGQEARLRCSPMKGHSHVYWYRQLPEEGLKFMVYLQKENIIDESGMPKERFSAEFPKEGPSILRIQQVVRGDSAAYFCASSPGFRTGWNTEAFFGQGTRLTVV.